Listed here are 4 T cell receptor beta chains from one sample, sequenced in a study of pediatric ulcerative colitis. The rectum was sampled with one to two pinch biopsies at colonoscopy. Only in-frame clones appear in the TCRdb table, and some are missing; sequencing was by immunoSEQ multiplex PCR. The table records about 35,000 clones, about 81% of them present only once. The sample taken for sequencing was gut tissue. The receptors stem from a boy under 18 with mild ulcerative colitis.

The J gene is TRBJ2-5, the V gene TRBV21-1; the table's D call TRBD1 went unverified against the DNA. TRBV21-1 is a documented pseudogene. The CDR3 is 13 residues long. CDR3 region: CASSGQYQETQYF. Here the CDR3 DNA reads TGTGCCAGCAGTGGACAGTACCAAGAGACCCAGTACTTC.

In this sample, this clone turned up once. The rearrangement links TRBV5-8 to TRBJ2-3; D not resolved. With 4 bases removed from V and 0 bases from J, the gap between germline ends came to 15 bases. Per the germline V gene, CDR1 is SGHTS and CDR2 is YDEGEE. The CDR3 totals 16 residues. CDR3: CASSGLWVSSTDTQYF. The CDR3 nucleotides are TGTGCCAGCAGCGGGCTATGGGTCTCTAGCACAGATACGCAGTATTTT. The full variable domain, completed using reference TRBV5-8 and TRBJ2-3, is EAGVTQSPTHLIKTRGQQATLRCSPISGHTSVYWYQQALGLGLQFLLWYDEGEERNRGNFPPRFSGRQFPNYSSELNVNALELEDSALYLCASSGLWVSSTDTQYFGPGTRLTVL.

The chain couples TRBV27 to TRBJ2-7; 10 bases align to TRBD1. Germline values: CDR1 MNHEY, CDR2 SMNVEV (reference sequence). V lost 6 bases, J lost 2 bases, and 10 bases stayed unmatched. The CDR3 has 16 residues. CDR3 coding DNA: TGTGCCAGCAGAAATACCCGGGGACAGGGGACCTACGAGCAGTACTTC. This sequence encodes CASRNTRGQGTYEQYF.

The chain links TRBV5-1 to TRBJ1-3; D not certain. Trimming left V 6 bases short and J 4 bases short, with 11 bases between. CDR3 length equals 13 residues. Germline CDR1 reads SGHRS; CDR2 reads YFSETQ. In DNA, the CDR3 is TGCGCCAGCACGGATTATAGGGGAAACACCATATATTTT. This sequence encodes CASTDYRGNTIYF.